The entry below gives a single T cell receptor (beta chain) sequence along with its context. The antigen remains undetermined. The record originates from a study of vaccination effects on CD4 cells after COVID-19. Before sequencing, viral peptide pools were used by the ViraFEST assay to expand antigen-specific CD4+ T cells. After more than 8 days in culture, the CD4+ T cells were isolated. Whole-study findings and limits: Late after vaccination, infection- and vaccine-induced clones showed marked clonal contraction. The vaccine-induced clones of healthy vaccinees included only 1 of 255 that cross-reacted with common cold coronaviruses.

CDR3 length: 16 residues. The V and J ends lost 0 bases and 5 bases, in that order; junction bases with no gene match: 9. The germline V gene has CDR1 MNHEY and CDR2 SVGAGI. Sequencing was performed with immunoSEQ multiplex PCR; in TCRdb, only in-frame clones are kept and a portion is missing. The sample includes around 30,000 clones, roughly two thirds of them seen just once. The V and J genes are TRBV6-5 and TRBJ1-2; 7 nucleotides agree with TRBD1. The sequenced sample was CD4+ T cells from PBMCs cultured with HCoV-229E spike peptides, obtained before COVID-19 vaccination. The clonotype originates from a human donor who received a COVID-19 vaccine. The CDR3 DNA is TGTGCCAGCAGTTACTCCTCCGGGACAGATCTATATGGCTACACCTTC. Encoded protein: CASSYSSGTDLYGYTF.